These 26 T cell receptor beta chains share one sample of origin, sequenced in a study of T cell responses to AZD1222 COVID-19 vaccine. The data were produced by immunoSEQ multiplex PCR, yet TCRdb's version contains in-frame clones alone and is incomplete. Of about 220,000 clones in the sample, just over 90% were seen once. The specimen comprised peripheral blood, sampled on day 0 of MenACWY control vaccination. Receptor source: an adult in good health.

On this clone: Other nucleotide sequences from this sample produce the same CDR3. V and J are TRBV3-1 (or the pseudogene TRBV3-2) and TRBJ1-1; D is uncertain. CDR1 LGHDT and CDR2 YNNKEL come from the germline V gene (reference sequence). CDR3 length: 12 residues. V was shortened by 4 bases and J by 5 bases, with 8 bases between the two germline ends. DNA of the CDR3: TGTGCCAGCAGCCCAAGAGGGACTGAAGCTTTCTTT. Translating it yields CASSPRGTEAFF.

The rearrangement joins TRBV6-5 to TRBJ2-3; D unclear. V was cut by 0 bases and J by 1 base, with 8 bases left in between. The CDR3 contains 15 residues. From germline, CDR1 is MNHEY and CDR2 SVGAGI. The CDR3 sequence: CASSYSAGRTDTQYF. In DNA form, the CDR3 reads TGTGCCAGCAGTTACTCAGCCGGACGCACAGATACGCAGTATTTT.

The genes are TRBV28 and TRBJ1-2; D may be TRBD1 (5 bases). The CDR3 loop spans 12 amino acids. V was shortened by 6 bases and J by 4 bases, with 9 bases between the two germline ends. CDR1 is MDHEN, CDR2 SYDVKM, per germline. The CDR3 DNA sequence: TGTGCCAGCAGCCGGGGGGTCTATGGCTACACCTTC. Residues: CASSRGVYGYTF.

The genes are TRBV7-9 and TRBJ2-3, with a possible D match to TRBD2 (6 bases). CDR3 length: 15 amino acids. V was pared by 2 bases and J by 1 base, with 10 bases between. CDR1 SEHNR and CDR2 FQNEAQ come from the germline V gene (reference sequence). CDR3 nucleotides: TGTGCCAGCAGCTTACCGGCGGGGCGCACAGATACGCAGTATTTT. Translated, it gives CASSLPAGRTDTQYF. Full variable domain (rest looked up from reference TRBV7-9 and TRBJ2-3): DTGVSQNPRHKITKRGQNVTFRCDPISEHNRLYWYRQTLGQGPEFLTYFQNEAQLEKSRLLSDRFSAERPKGSFSTLEIQRTEQGDSAMYLCASSLPAGRTDTQYFGPGTRLTVL.

The chain employs TRBV7-2 and TRBJ2-3; D is unresolved. The CDR3 totals 14 residues. Germline-derived CDR1 and CDR2 are SGHTA and FQGNSA. Trimming cost V 0 bases and J 2 bases, with 6 bases left between them. The DNA for the CDR3 is TGTGCCAGCAGCTTAGCGGGATCCACAGATACGCAGTATTTT. Its protein is CASSLAGSTDTQYF.

The chain joins TRBV5-4 to TRBJ2-1; D possibly corresponds to TRBD1 (5 bases). This CDR3 contains 14 residues. Germline CDR1 reads SGHNT; CDR2 reads YYREEE (reference sequence). V lost 0 bases to trimming and J lost 5 bases, with 9 bases between them. Written as DNA, the CDR3 is TGTGCCAGCAGCTTGGGTGACAGAAACAATGAGCAGTTCTTC. Translating gives CASSLGDRNNEQFF.

The CDR3: CASSSGTGMNTEAFF. The CDR3 DNA sequence: TGTGCCAGCAGTTCAGGGACAGGGATGAACACTGAAGCTTTCTTT. The chain carries TRBV6-5 and TRBJ1-1; 9 bases map to TRBD1. The trim removed 4 bases at V and 0 bases at J, leaving 3 bases unmatched. In germline, CDR1 is MNHEY, CDR2 SVGAGI. This CDR3 spans 15 amino acids.

This clone was observed a handful of times. This chain joins TRBV5-6 and TRBJ1-2; perhaps TRBD1 as D (6 bases). Germline assignment: CDR1 SGHDT and CDR2 YYEEEE. The V and J ends lost 1 base and 4 bases respectively, with 17 bases between them. This CDR3 is 16 amino acids long. The CDR3 DNA reads TGTGCCAGCAGCTTGTTGGGACAAGACAGCTCCTATGGCTACACCTTC. Translating it yields CASSLLGQDSSYGYTF.

The chain recombines TRBV3-1 (or the pseudogene TRBV3-2) with TRBJ1-4; 10 bases are a match to TRBD1. The ends lost 0 bases at V and 6 bases at J; junction bases unmatched: 4. The germline V gene encodes CDR1 LGHDT and CDR2 YNNKEL (reference sequence). The CDR3 contains 16 residues. The CDR3 spells CASSQDPTGGDEKLFF. CDR3 DNA sequence: TGTGCCAGCAGCCAAGATCCGACAGGGGGCGATGAAAAACTGTTTTTT.

Worth noting for this clone: The same CDR3 is also encoded by other DNA sequences in this sample. The chain is built from TRBV7-2 and TRBJ1-1; possible D gene TRBD1, 5 bases. The CDR3 runs 14 residues. V was pared by 5 bases and J by 1 base, with 11 bases between. Germline V gene lookup returns CDR1 SGHTA and CDR2 FQGNSA. The CDR3 here is CASSPQGGNTEAFF. CDR3 bases: TGTGCCAGCAGCCCCCAGGGAGGGAACACTGAAGCTTTCTTT.

The chain employs TRBV12-3 or TRBV12-4 and TRBJ1-5, with unresolved D. V was trimmed by 5 bases and J by 7 bases, leaving 12 bases between them. This CDR3 region has 13 residues. This CDR3 is CASSHASGQPQHF. Written as DNA, the CDR3 is TGTGCCAGCAGTCACGCGTCGGGGCAGCCCCAGCATTTT.

J is TRBJ2-1 and V is TRBV30, with 10 bases that match TRBD1. Germline V gene data show CDR1 as GTSNPN and CDR2 as SVGIG (reference sequence). V was clipped by 1 base and J by 2 bases; unmatched bases: 5. CDR3 size: 16 residues. In nucleotides, the CDR3 is TGTGCCTGGAGTGCGACCGGGACAGGGGCCTACAATGAGCAGTTCTTC. Amino acids: CAWSATGTGAYNEQFF.

This clone was seen a single time. The chain has TRBV19 and TRBJ1-2; D not resolved. This CDR3 contains 12 residues. In germline, CDR1 is LNHDA, CDR2 SQIVND (reference sequence). V lost 7 bases and J lost 3, with 9 bases in between. The CDR3 region is CASTVSYYGYTF. CDR3 DNA sequence: TGTGCCAGTACGGTCAGCTACTATGGCTACACCTTC.

As to this clone: One end of the junction fails to match germline, which may point to a read error. The J gene is TRBJ1-2, the V gene TRBV18; TRBD1 is a possible D gene (6 bases). The CDR3 totals 12 residues. Germline assignment: CDR1 KGHSH and CDR2 LQKENI. This chain's CDR3 is CASSPIQGPDTF. CDR3 coding DNA: TGTGCCAGCTCACCTATACAGGGTCCGGATACTTTC. Drawing the rest from reference TRBV18 and TRBJ1-2, the complete variable domain is NAGVMQNPRHLVRRRGQEARLRCSPMKGHSHVYWYRQLPEEGLKFMVYLQKENIIDESGMPKERFSAEFPKEGPSILRIQQVVRGDSAAYFCASSPIQGPDTFGSGTRLTVV.

The chain carries TRBV5-1 and TRBJ2-3; D remains ambiguous. Trimming removed 1 base from V and 0 bases from J, with 6 bases in between. CDR1 and CDR2 (germline): SGHRS, YFSETQ. The CDR3 is 14 residues long. DNA of the CDR3: TGCGCCAGCAGCTTGCAGGAGAGCACAGATACGCAGTATTTT. It specifies CASSLQESTDTQYF.

As regards this clone: This same CDR3 is encoded by further DNA sequences in the sample. The rearrangement joins TRBV30 to TRBJ1-5, with D maybe TRBD1 (5 bases). Trimming shortened V by 0 bases and J by 7 bases, and 7 bases separated the two germline ends. This CDR3 is built from 12 residues. Germline loops: CDR1 GTSNPN, CDR2 SVGIG (reference sequence). DNA for the CDR3: TGTGCCTGGAGTGTAAAGGGGCAGCCCCAGCATTTT. This gives the protein CAWSVKGQPQHF. The full variable domain, rest sourced from reference TRBV30 and TRBJ1-5, is SQTIHQWPATLVQPVGSPLSLECTVEGTSNPNLYWYRQAAGRGLQLLFYSVGIGQISSEVPQNLSASRPQDRQFILSSKKLLLSDSGFYLCAWSVKGQPQHFGDGTRLSIL.

The chain combines TRBV7-2 with TRBJ1-6; D is ambiguous. V shed 0 bases and J shed 10 bases, with 13 bases lying between them. The CDR3 is 15 amino acids. CDR1 and CDR2 (germline): SGHTA, FQGNSA. The CDR3 DNA is TGTGCCAGCAGCTTAGCGCTGGCAGGTGGATCACCCCTCCACTTT. Translated: CASSLALAGGSPLHF.

CDR3 in DNA: TGTGCCACCCAGGGAGAGGTTGGCTACACCTTC. It encodes CATQGEVGYTF. The chain couples TRBV27 to TRBJ1-2, with D perhaps TRBD1 (5 bases). V lost 10 bases to trimming and J lost 7 bases, with 13 bases between them. Germline CDR1 MNHEY, CDR2 SMNVEV (reference sequence). This CDR3 has 11 residues.

The V call is TRBV19, the J call TRBJ1-5; D is possibly TRBD1 (6 bases). V dropped 5 bases and J dropped 6 bases, with 11 bases sitting between them. The CDR3 spans 13 residues. CDR1 LNHDA and CDR2 SQIVND come from the germline V gene (reference sequence). The CDR3 DNA sequence: TGTGCCAGTAGTTCTTCAGGGGTTCAGCCCCAGCATTTT. Its protein product is CASSSSGVQPQHF.

The CDR3 DNA reads as TGCGCCAGCAGCCAAGAACAGGGAGCTGAAGCTTTCTTT. Translation gives CASSQEQGAEAFF. The chain is built from TRBV4-3 and TRBJ1-1, with D maybe TRBD1 (6 bases). V was pared by 0 bases and J by 6 bases, with 8 bases between. Germline V gene lookup returns CDR1 LGHNA and CDR2 YSLEER. The CDR3 is 13 residues long.

A few counts support this clone. The rearrangement links TRBV6-5 to TRBJ1-1, with a tentative D call TRBD1 (5 bases). The CDR3 spans 12 residues. Trimming stripped 6 bases from V and 11 bases from J, with 16 bases between. The germline gives CDR1 MNHEY, CDR2 SVGAGI. The CDR3 spells CASRVGESGAFF. The CDR3 DNA reads as TGTGCCAGCAGGGTGGGGGAGAGTGGGGCTTTCTTT.

Regarding this clone: Other DNA sequences in this sample translate to the same CDR3. The V call is TRBV7-9, the J call TRBJ1-4; the D gene is possibly TRBD1 (5 bases). The CDR3 sequence is 15 residues long. V dropped 1 base and J dropped 5 bases, with 11 bases sitting between them. Germline V gene data show CDR1 as SEHNR and CDR2 as FQNEAQ (reference sequence). This CDR3 reads CASSLGGTGNEKLFF. DNA of the CDR3: TGTGCCAGCAGCTTAGGCGGGACGGGGAATGAAAAACTGTTTTTT.

The chain joins TRBV5-1 to TRBJ1-1, with TRBD1 matching over 12 bases. CDR3 length: 11 amino acids. Germline-derived CDR1 and CDR2 are SGHRS and YFSETQ. The trim removed 5 bases at V and 11 bases at J, leaving 1 base unmatched. The CDR3 loop is CASRGQGAAFF. The CDR3 DNA reads as TGCGCCAGCAGGGGACAGGGGGCGGCTTTCTTT.

The V and J genes are TRBV6-6 and TRBJ1-3; TRBD1 matches 10 bases. Germline CDR1 MNHNY, CDR2 SVGAGI (reference sequence). The CDR3 extends over 17 amino acids. The V segment lost 5 bases and the J segment 4 bases; nucleotides outside the gene matches: 11. The CDR3 DNA is TGTGCCAGCAGTCCGATTATTGGACAGGGGGGAGGAAACACCATATATTTT. Translating gives CASSPIIGQGGGNTIYF.

V is TRBV6-4 and J is TRBJ1-1, with a possible D match to TRBD1 (5 bases). In germline, CDR1 is MRHNA, CDR2 SNTAGT. The CDR3 totals 13 residues. V was clipped by 6 bases and J by 5 bases, with 13 bases between them. The CDR3 DNA reads as TGTGCCAGCAGAAGGTCCGGGGGGACTGAAGCTTTCTTT. This codes for CASRRSGGTEAFF.

The V and J genes are TRBV19 and TRBJ2-3, with 8 bases identical to TRBD2. The germline gives CDR1 LNHDA, CDR2 SQIVND (reference sequence). This CDR3 contains 17 residues. V dropped 2 bases and J dropped 2; count of bases not matched to a gene: 9. CDR3 bases: TGTGCCAGTAGTATACTCACCGCGGGGGGCAACACAGATACGCAGTATTTT. This codes for CASSILTAGGNTDTQYF.